This T cell receptor beta chain appears in the sequencing data of a study of cytotoxic CD8 clonotypes in ibrutinib-treated CLL. Looking at the study overall: Partial response occurred in roughly 25 patients and complete response in 2; at median about 70 months, approximately 14 remained remitted and some 12 progressed. General study results and limits: Baseline clonality, above age-matched healthy donor levels, tracked circulating CD8+ T-cell counts.

Germline loops: CDR1 SQVTM, CDR2 ANQGSEA. Between the trimmed V and J ends, which lost 4 bases and 6 bases, there was a span of 16 bases. There are 13 residues in the CDR3. Profiling relied on immunoSEQ multiplex PCR, and the TCRdb table lists in-frame clones only, not all of them. Of 150,000 to 200,000 clones in the sample, more than 75% were seen once. This clone was recorded a few times. The antigen is undetermined. The sequence came from a human donor with chronic lymphocytic leukemia. The rearrangement links TRBV29-1 to TRBJ2-7; D is perhaps TRBD2 (5 bases). Sequenced here: PBMCs, sampled after 12 months of ibrutinib treatment. In nucleotides, the CDR3 is TGCAGCGTTGTAGAGCGGATGGCCTCCGAGCAGTACTTC. This codes for CSVVERMASEQYF.